The present entry profiles one TCR beta chain with its context. Its antigen is not identified. Sequenced by immunoSEQ multiplex PCR; TCRdb stores in-frame clones only, minus some. This table holds approximately 30,000 clones, about three quarters found once. This sample was taken from a study of vaccination effects on CD4 cells after COVID-19. When around ten days of culture had elapsed, CD4+ T cells were isolated. Sometime from March through December 2020, the person acquired a SARS-CoV-2 infection that PCR confirmed. Participants each got two BNT162b2 or mRNA-1273 vaccine doses. Notes on the study in general: In convalescents, post-vaccine spike-reactive clones were mainly new clones induced by vaccination.

Germline V gene data show CDR1 as SGHRS and CDR2 as YFSETQ. The CDR3 is made up of 13 amino acids. Trimming removed 2 bases from V and 5 bases from J, with 10 bases in between. This TCR was recovered from a human donor who had a prior SARS-CoV-2 infection. This specimen was CD4+ T cells from PBMCs cultured without peptide, taken after COVID-19 vaccination. The chain links TRBV5-1 to TRBJ1-1; unclear D gene. This CDR3 is CASSLGRVTEAFF. In DNA form, the CDR3 reads TGCGCCAGCAGCTTAGGGAGGGTAACTGAAGCTTTCTTT. Drawing the rest from reference TRBV5-1 and TRBJ1-1, the complete variable domain is KAGVTQTPRYLIKTRGQQVTLSCSPISGHRSVSWYQQTPGQGLQFLFEYFSETQRNKGNFPGRFSGRQFSNSRSEMNVSTLELGDSALYLCASSLGRVTEAFFGQGTRLTVV.